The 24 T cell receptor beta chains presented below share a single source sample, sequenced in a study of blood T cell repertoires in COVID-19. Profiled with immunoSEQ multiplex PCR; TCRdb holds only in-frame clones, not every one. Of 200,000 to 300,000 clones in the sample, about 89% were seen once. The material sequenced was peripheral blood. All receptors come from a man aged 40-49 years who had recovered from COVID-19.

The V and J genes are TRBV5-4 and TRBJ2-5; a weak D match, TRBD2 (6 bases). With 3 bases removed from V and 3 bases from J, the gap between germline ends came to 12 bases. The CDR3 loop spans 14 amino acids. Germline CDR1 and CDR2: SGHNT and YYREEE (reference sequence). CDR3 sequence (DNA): TGTGCCAGCAGCTCTCCGCGGGGAGAAGAGACCCAGTACTTC. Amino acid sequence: CASSSPRGEETQYF.

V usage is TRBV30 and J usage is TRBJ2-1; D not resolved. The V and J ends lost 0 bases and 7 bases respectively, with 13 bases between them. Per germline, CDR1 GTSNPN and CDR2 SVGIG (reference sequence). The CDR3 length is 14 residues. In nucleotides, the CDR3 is TGTGCCTGGAGTGTTGGTCCAGTGAGGAATGAGCAGTTCTTC. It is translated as CAWSVGPVRNEQFF.

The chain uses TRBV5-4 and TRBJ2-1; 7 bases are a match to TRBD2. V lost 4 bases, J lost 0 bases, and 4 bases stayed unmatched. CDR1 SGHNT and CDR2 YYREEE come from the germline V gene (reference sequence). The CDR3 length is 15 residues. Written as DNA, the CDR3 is TGTGCCAGCAGCATCTCTAGCGGCTCCTACAATGAGCAGTTCTTC. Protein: CASSISSGSYNEQFF. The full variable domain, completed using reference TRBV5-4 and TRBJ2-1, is ETGVTQSPTHLIKTRGQQVTLRCSSQSGHNTVSWYQQALGQGPQFIFQYYREEENGRGNFPPRFSGLQFPNYSSELNVNALELDDSALYLCASSISSGSYNEQFFGPGTRLTVL.

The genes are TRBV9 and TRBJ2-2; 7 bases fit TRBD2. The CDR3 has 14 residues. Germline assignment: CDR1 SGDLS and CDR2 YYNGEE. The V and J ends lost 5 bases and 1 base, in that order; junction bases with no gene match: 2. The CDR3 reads CASRIAGNTGELFF. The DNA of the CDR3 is TGTGCCAGCAGGATAGCGGGGAACACCGGGGAGCTGTTTTTT.

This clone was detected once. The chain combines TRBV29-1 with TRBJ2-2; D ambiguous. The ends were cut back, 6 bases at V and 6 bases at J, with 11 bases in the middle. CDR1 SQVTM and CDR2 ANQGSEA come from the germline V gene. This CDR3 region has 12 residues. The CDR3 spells CSVSAGPGELFF. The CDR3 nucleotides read TGCAGCGTCTCGGCAGGTCCCGGGGAGCTGTTTTTT.

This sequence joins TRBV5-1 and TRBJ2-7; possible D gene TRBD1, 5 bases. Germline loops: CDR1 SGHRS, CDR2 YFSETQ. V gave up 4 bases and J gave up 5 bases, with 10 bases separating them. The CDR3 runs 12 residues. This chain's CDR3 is CASSPPGNEQYF. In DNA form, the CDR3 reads TGCGCCAGCAGCCCTCCAGGGAACGAGCAGTACTTC.

CDR3 region: CASSSRDFSYEQYF. CDR3 in DNA: TGTGCCAGCAGCTCCCGGGACTTTTCCTACGAGCAGTACTTC. The chain combines TRBV3-1 (or the pseudogene TRBV3-2) with TRBJ2-7; D possibly corresponds to TRBD2 (6 bases). Germline loops: CDR1 LGHDT, CDR2 YNNKEL (reference sequence). The CDR3 is 14 amino acids. V was cut by 5 bases and J by 1 base, with 12 bases left in between.

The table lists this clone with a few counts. The CDR3 loop reads CASSSHGTGFYEQYF. The CDR3 DNA is TGTGCCAGCAGCTCCCATGGGACAGGGTTTTACGAGCAGTACTTC. The chain couples TRBV13 to TRBJ2-7; 9 nucleotides line up with TRBD1. After removal of 4 bases from V and 4 bases from J, the junction contained 8 bases not matched to a gene. This CDR3 is 15 amino acids long. CDR1 PRHDT and CDR2 FYEKMQ come from the germline V gene (reference sequence).

DNA for the CDR3: TGTGCCAGCAGGGGTACTAGCATGACTTCCAACACCGGGGAGCTGTTTTTT. Translated, it gives CASRGTSMTSNTGELFF. The chain joins TRBV7-9 to TRBJ2-2, with a weak D call TRBD2 (6 bases). Germline loops: CDR1 SEHNR, CDR2 FQNEAQ (reference sequence). The V gene lost 6 bases and the J gene lost 2 bases, with 19 bases spanning the gap. This CDR3 has 17 residues.

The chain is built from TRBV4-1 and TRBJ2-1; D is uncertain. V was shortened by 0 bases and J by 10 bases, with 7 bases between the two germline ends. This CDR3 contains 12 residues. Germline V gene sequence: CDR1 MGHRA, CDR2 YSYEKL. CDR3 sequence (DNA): TGCGCCAGCAGCCAAGATCCCCCAGAGCAGTTCTTC. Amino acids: CASSQDPPEQFF.

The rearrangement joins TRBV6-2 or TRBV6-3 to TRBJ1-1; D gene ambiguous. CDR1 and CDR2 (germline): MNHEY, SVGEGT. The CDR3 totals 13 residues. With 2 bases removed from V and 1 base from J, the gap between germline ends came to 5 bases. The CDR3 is CASSYEQNTEAFF. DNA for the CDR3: TGTGCCAGCAGTTACGAGCAGAACACTGAAGCTTTCTTT.

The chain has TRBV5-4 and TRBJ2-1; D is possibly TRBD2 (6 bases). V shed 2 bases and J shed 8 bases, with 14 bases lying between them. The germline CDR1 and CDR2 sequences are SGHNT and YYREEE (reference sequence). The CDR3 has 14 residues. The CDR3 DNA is TGTGCCAGCAGCTTAAGGAGGGTATACGATGAGCAGTTCTTC. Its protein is CASSLRRVYDEQFF.

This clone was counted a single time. DNA for the CDR3: TGTGCCAGCAGCTCCTCCCCGACTTGGCATGAGCAGTTCTTC. Protein sequence: CASSSSPTWHEQFF. The chain recombines TRBV7-8 with TRBJ2-1; D gene unclear. V gave up 4 bases and J gave up 8 bases, with 15 bases separating them. Germline V gene lookup returns CDR1 SGHVS and CDR2 FQNEAQ. The CDR3 has 14 residues.

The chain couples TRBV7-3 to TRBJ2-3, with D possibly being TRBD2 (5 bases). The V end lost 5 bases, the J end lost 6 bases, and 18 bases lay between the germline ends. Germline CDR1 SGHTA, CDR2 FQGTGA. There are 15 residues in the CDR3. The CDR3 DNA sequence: TGTGCCAGCAGCCCCGGGCCGGGGTTAGGCGATACGCAGTATTTT. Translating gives CASSPGPGLGDTQYF.

The CDR3 region is CASSLALARRSTYEQYF. The CDR3 coding sequence is TGTGCCAGCAGCTTAGCTCTAGCGCGGCGCTCTACCTACGAGCAGTACTTC. The V and J genes are TRBV7-8 and TRBJ2-7; possible D gene TRBD2, 6 bases. Germline V gene sequence: CDR1 SGHVS, CDR2 FQNEAQ. V gave up 0 bases and J gave up 2 bases, with 17 bases separating them. The CDR3 contains 17 residues. Complete variable domain (other parts from reference TRBV7-8 and TRBJ2-7): GAGVSQSPRYKVAKRGQDVALRCDPISGHVSLFWYQQALGQGPEFLTYFQNEAQLDKSGLPSDRFFAERPEGSVSTLKIQRTQQEDSAVYLCASSLALARRSTYEQYFGPGTRLTVT.

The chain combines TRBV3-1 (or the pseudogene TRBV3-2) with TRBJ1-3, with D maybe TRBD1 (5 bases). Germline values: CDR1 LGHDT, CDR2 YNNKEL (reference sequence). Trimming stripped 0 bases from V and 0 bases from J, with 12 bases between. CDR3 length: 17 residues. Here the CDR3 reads CASSQDRGSFSGNTIYF. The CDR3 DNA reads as TGTGCCAGCAGCCAAGATCGGGGGAGCTTCTCTGGAAACACCATATATTTT.

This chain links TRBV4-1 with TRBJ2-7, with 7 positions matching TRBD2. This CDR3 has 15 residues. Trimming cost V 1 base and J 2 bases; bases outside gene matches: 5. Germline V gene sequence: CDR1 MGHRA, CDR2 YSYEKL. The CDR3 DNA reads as TGCGCCAGCAGCCAAGTAGGGAGGGGTGCCTACGAGCAGTACTTC. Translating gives CASSQVGRGAYEQYF.

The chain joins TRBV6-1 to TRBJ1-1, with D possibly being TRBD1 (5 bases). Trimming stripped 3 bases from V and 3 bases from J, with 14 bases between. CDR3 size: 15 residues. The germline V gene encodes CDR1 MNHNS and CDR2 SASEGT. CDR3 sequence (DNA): TGTGCCAGCAGTGACGCTTGGGTAGGGGACACTGAAGCTTTCTTT. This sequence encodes CASSDAWVGDTEAFF.

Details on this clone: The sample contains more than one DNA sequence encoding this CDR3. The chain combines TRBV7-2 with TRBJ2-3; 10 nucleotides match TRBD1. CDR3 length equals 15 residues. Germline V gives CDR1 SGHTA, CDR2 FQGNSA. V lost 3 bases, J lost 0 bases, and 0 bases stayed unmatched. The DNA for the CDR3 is TGTGCCAGCAGCTTGGGACAGGGGAGCACAGATACGCAGTATTTT. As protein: CASSLGQGSTDTQYF.

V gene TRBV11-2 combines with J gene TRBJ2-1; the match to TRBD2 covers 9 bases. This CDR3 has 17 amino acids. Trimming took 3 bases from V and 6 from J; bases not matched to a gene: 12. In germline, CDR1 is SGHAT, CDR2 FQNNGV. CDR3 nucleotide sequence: TGTGCCAGCAGCTTGTCGACCGGGACTAGCCGCAGCAATGAGCAGTTCTTC. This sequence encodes CASSLSTGTSRSNEQFF.

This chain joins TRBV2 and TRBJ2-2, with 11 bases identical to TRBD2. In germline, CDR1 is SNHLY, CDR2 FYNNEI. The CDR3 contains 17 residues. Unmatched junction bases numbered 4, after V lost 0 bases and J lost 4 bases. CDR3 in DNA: TGTGCCAGCAGTGAAGCAAGACTAGCGGGGAGCACCGGGGAGCTGTTTTTT. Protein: CASSEARLAGSTGELFF.

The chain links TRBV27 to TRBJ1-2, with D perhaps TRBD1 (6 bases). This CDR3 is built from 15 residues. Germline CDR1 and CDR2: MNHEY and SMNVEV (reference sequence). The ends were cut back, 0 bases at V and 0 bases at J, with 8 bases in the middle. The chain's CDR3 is CASSLSTGTNYGYTF. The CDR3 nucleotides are TGTGCCAGCAGTTTATCGACAGGTACTAACTATGGCTACACCTTC.

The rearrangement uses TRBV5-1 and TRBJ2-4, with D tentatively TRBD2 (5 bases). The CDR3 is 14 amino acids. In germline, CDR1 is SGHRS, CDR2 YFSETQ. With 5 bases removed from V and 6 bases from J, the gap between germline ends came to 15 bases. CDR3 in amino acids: CASSPTSWGNIQYF. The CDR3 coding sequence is TGCGCCAGCAGTCCCACTAGTTGGGGAAACATTCAGTACTTC.

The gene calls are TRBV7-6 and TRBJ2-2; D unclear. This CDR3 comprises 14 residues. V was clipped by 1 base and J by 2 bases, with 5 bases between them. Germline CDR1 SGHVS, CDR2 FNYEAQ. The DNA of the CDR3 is TGTGCCAGCAGCTTAGGGGCTAACACCGGGGAGCTGTTTTTT. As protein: CASSLGANTGELFF.